A single sample gave rise to the 15 T cell receptor beta chains below, sequenced in a study of blood T cell repertoires in COVID-19. The data were produced by immunoSEQ multiplex PCR, yet TCRdb's version contains in-frame clones alone and is incomplete. Of hundreds of thousands of clones listed, 70% to 90% are singletons. Sequenced sample: peripheral blood. All receptors come from a woman aged 25-40 years with COVID-19, enrolled during active disease.

The sample holds one count of this clone. This chain links TRBV7-9 with TRBJ2-4; the match to TRBD1 covers 9 bases. V shed 5 bases, J shed 6 bases, and the junction held 8 bases outside the gene matches. The CDR3 is 15 amino acids. Germline V CDR1 and CDR2: SEHNR, FQNEAQ (reference sequence). The DNA of the CDR3 is TGTGCCAGCAGCGGGACAGGGAGGCTAGGAAACATTCAGTACTTC. This encodes CASSGTGRLGNIQYF. Supplemented by reference TRBV7-9 and TRBJ2-4, the full variable domain reads DTGVSQNPRHKITKRGQNVTFRCDPISEHNRLYWYRQTLGQGPEFLTYFQNEAQLEKSRLLSDRFSAERPKGSFSTLEIQRTEQGDSAMYLCASSGTGRLGNIQYFGAGTRLSVL.

The V call is TRBV19, the J call TRBJ2-3; no reliable D call. The CDR3 has 15 residues. Germline CDR1 reads LNHDA; CDR2 reads SQIVND (reference sequence). Trimming left V 3 bases short and J 2 bases short, with 12 bases between. The CDR3 DNA reads TGTGCCAGTAGTATGGAAGCAGGATACACAGATACGCAGTATTTT. The encoded protein is CASSMEAGYTDTQYF.

CDR3 DNA sequence: TGCGCCAGCAATTCGGGATATGAGCAGTTCTTC. Residues: CASNSGYEQFF. This chain uses TRBV5-1 with TRBJ2-1; D perhaps matches TRBD2 (5 bases). Germline V gene data show CDR1 as SGHRS and CDR2 as YFSETQ. V gave up 6 bases and J gave up 8 bases, with 9 bases separating them. This CDR3 has 11 amino acids.

The chain couples TRBV6-2 or TRBV6-3 to TRBJ2-7; tentatively, D is TRBD1 (6 bases). Trimming shortened V by 4 bases and J by 6 bases, and 13 bases separated the two germline ends. The CDR3 runs to 13 residues. Germline assignment: CDR1 MNHEY and CDR2 SVGEGT. This chain's CDR3 is CASSLRTVAEQYF. CDR3 bases: TGTGCCAGCAGTTTGCGGACAGTGGCCGAGCAGTACTTC.

The chain links TRBV19 to TRBJ2-7, with 11 bases matching TRBD1. This CDR3 is built from 12 residues. The germline gives CDR1 LNHDA, CDR2 SQIVND (reference sequence). The V and J ends lost 9 bases and 3 bases, in that order; junction bases with no gene match: 1. The CDR3 DNA follows: TGTGCCAGGGACAGGGGGCTCTACGAGCAGTACGTC. It yields the protein CARDRGLYEQYV.

The V call is TRBV21-1, the J call TRBJ2-7; TRBD1 is the table's D call and was not checked against the DNA. TRBV21-1 is flagged as a pseudogene. The CDR3 runs to 15 residues. The DNA for the CDR3 is TGTGCCAGCAGCAAACGTTCCCCAGGGGCCTACGAGCAGTACTTC. Protein product: CASSKRSPGAYEQYF.

CDR3 sequence (DNA): TGTGCCACCAGCAGAGATGGCCGCGAGCAGTACTTC. Translation gives CATSRDGREQYF. The V gene is TRBV15, the J gene TRBJ2-7; D unresolved. The CDR3 extends over 12 amino acids. V was pared by 0 bases and J by 6 bases, with 6 bases between. Per the germline V gene, CDR1 is LNHNV and CDR2 is YYDKDF (reference sequence).

This chain links TRBV28 with TRBJ1-2, with 8 nucleotides matching TRBD1. The trim removed 3 bases at V and 0 bases at J, leaving 18 bases unmatched. The CDR3 contains 20 residues. Germline-derived CDR1 and CDR2 are MDHEN and SYDVKM. In nucleotides, the CDR3 is TGTGCCAGCAGTTTCAGGACAGGGTGGTCTCAGACCCCCACTAACTATGGCTACACCTTC. It codes for CASSFRTGWSQTPTNYGYTF.

J is TRBJ2-7 and V is TRBV5-8; D gene uncertain. Trimming stripped 4 bases from V and 2 bases from J, with 19 bases between. The CDR3 length is 16 residues. CDR1 and CDR2 (germline): SGHTS, YDEGEE. CDR3 protein: CASSPRRSLGTYEQYF. The CDR3 nucleotides read TGTGCCAGCAGCCCGAGGAGATCCCTCGGCACCTACGAGCAGTACTTC.

This clone turned up a few times. This chain joins TRBV5-8 and TRBJ2-7; 7 bases line up with TRBD1. The CDR3 totals 11 residues. The V and J ends lost 1 base and 13 bases, in that order; junction bases with no gene match: 5. Germline V CDR1 and CDR2: SGHTS, YDEGEE. CDR3 amino acids: CASSLWTGVYV. CDR3 DNA: TGTGCCAGCAGCTTGTGGACAGGCGTTTACGTC.

The gene calls are TRBV28 and TRBJ2-2; D may be TRBD2 (6 bases). Germline values: CDR1 MDHEN, CDR2 SYDVKM. The CDR3 covers 15 residues. Between the trimmed V and J ends, which lost 7 bases and 5 bases, there was a span of 17 bases. CDR3 nucleotide sequence: TGTGCCAGCACACCGGGACTCACCCAAACCGGGGAGCTGTTTTTT. Translation: CASTPGLTQTGELFF.

The genes are TRBV3-1 (or the pseudogene TRBV3-2) and TRBJ2-7; D not certain. Germline CDR1 LGHDT, CDR2 YNNKEL (reference sequence). Between the trimmed V and J ends, which lost 0 bases and 3 bases, there was a span of 18 bases. The CDR3 has 17 amino acids. The CDR3, as DNA: TGTGCCAGCAGCCAAGACCGAAAGATGCAGGTCTGCTACGAGCAGTACGTC. It yields the protein CASSQDRKMQVCYEQYV.

The V gene is TRBV27, the J gene TRBJ2-1; 8 positions agree with TRBD1. Trimming at V came to 5 bases and at J to 6 bases, leaving 9 bases not matched to a gene. CDR3 length: 15 residues. Germline V lookup: CDR1 MNHEY, CDR2 SMNVEV (reference sequence). CDR3 region: CASSPWTGPRNEQFF. CDR3 bases: TGTGCCAGCAGTCCGTGGACAGGGCCCCGCAATGAGCAGTTCTTC.

This chain uses TRBV29-1 with TRBJ2-1, with 7 positions matching TRBD1. The CDR3 covers 12 residues. From germline, CDR1 is SQVTM and CDR2 ANQGSEA. V shed 7 bases and J 13 bases; nucleotides not matched to a gene: 13. CDR3 sequence (DNA): TGCAGCGCCCAGAGGGGGCGTCCAGGCCAGTTCTTC. Its translation: CSAQRGRPGQFF.

V gene TRBV6-2 or TRBV6-3 combines with J gene TRBJ2-7, with 10 nucleotides matching TRBD2. In germline, CDR1 is MNHEY, CDR2 SVGEGT. This CDR3 is 14 amino acids long. Unmatched junction bases numbered 10, after V lost 4 bases and J lost 10 bases. CDR3 sequence: CASSSLKREGPQYV. DNA for the CDR3: TGTGCCAGCAGTTCTCTGAAGCGGGAGGGCCCCCAGTACGTC.